A single sample gave rise to the 32 T cell receptor beta chains below, sequenced in a study of patients and donors after allogeneic stem cell transplantation. Each CDR3 protein gets one entry after TCRdb re-called the RT-PCR reads with MiXCR. Among about 960,000 distinct CDR3 sequences listed, roughly 18% were seen once. Sequenced material: blood, either unsorted or a sorted T cell fraction (not recorded which). These receptors were obtained from a human donor who was either an allogeneic HSCT recipient or a stem cell or donor lymphocyte infusion donor (not recorded which). It is not recorded whose cells these are; they may come from a transplant donor.

This clonotype was counted many times. V usage is TRBV20-1 and J usage is TRBJ2-2; the D is unclear. The CDR3 spans 12 residues. CDR1 is DFQATT, CDR2 SNEGSKA, per germline (reference sequence). V was trimmed by 3 bases and J by 3 bases, leaving 5 bases between them. CDR3 DNA sequence: TGCAGTGCTAGTCGGGACACCGGGGAGCTGTTTTTT. It codes for CSASRDTGELFF.

This chain links TRBV12-3 or TRBV12-4 with TRBJ1-4, with D unclear. V gave up 7 bases and J gave up 4 bases, with 10 bases separating them. This CDR3 spans 13 amino acids. CDR3 protein: CASNRWGNEKLFF. CDR3 DNA: TGTGCCAGCAATAGGTGGGGTAATGAAAAACTGTTTTTT.

The rearrangement links TRBV7-2 to TRBJ1-6; weak D call: TRBD1 (6 bases). The germline CDR1 and CDR2 sequences are SGHTA and FQGNSA. This CDR3 is 16 amino acids long. The germline V and J ends were trimmed by 1 base and 10 bases, with 17 bases remaining between them. The CDR3 protein is CASSLGGTLGGSPLHF. The CDR3 bases are TGTGCCAGCAGCTTAGGAGGCACGTTAGGGGGGTCACCCCTCCACTTT.

The chain carries TRBV5-5 and TRBJ2-7; D unclear. CDR3 size: 14 residues. Deletions cut 2 bases from V and 4 bases from J, with 13 bases between. The germline V gene has CDR1 SGHKS and CDR2 YYEKEE (reference sequence). CDR3 sequence (DNA): TGTGCCAGCAGCTTAGTGGCACCCCCTTACGAGCAGTACTTC. Its translation: CASSLVAPPYEQYF.

The chain employs TRBV6-2 or TRBV6-3 and TRBJ2-3; D ambiguous. Germline CDR1 MNHEY, CDR2 SVGEGT. The CDR3 totals 13 residues. Trimming shortened V by 5 bases and J by 4 bases, and 10 bases separated the two germline ends. CDR3 sequence (DNA): TGTGCCAGCAGTAGGACCGTGGCAGATACGCAGTATTTT. Protein sequence: CASSRTVADTQYF.

The table lists this clonotype with a few counts. The CDR3 reads CATSRGDSRNEQFF. The CDR3, as DNA: TGTGCCACCAGCAGAGGGGATAGCAGGAATGAGCAGTTCTTC. The genes are TRBV15 and TRBJ2-1; D is ambiguous. Between the trimmed V and J ends, which lost 1 base and 7 bases, there was a span of 11 bases. Per the germline V gene, CDR1 is LNHNV and CDR2 is YYDKDF (reference sequence). The CDR3 runs 14 residues.

This clonotype was detected a few times. The genes are TRBV19 and TRBJ1-1; 8 positions agree with TRBD1. CDR1 is LNHDA, CDR2 SQIVND, per germline (reference sequence). V lost 4 bases, J lost 4 bases, and 5 bases stayed unmatched. This CDR3 has 14 amino acids. The CDR3 protein is CASSTTGGGTEAFF. In DNA form, the CDR3 reads TGTGCCAGTAGTACCACAGGGGGGGGCACTGAAGCTTTCTTT. The whole variable domain, filled in from reference TRBV19 and TRBJ1-1, reads DGGITQSPKYLFRKEGQNVTLSCEQNLNHDAMYWYRQDPGQGLRLIYYSQIVNDFQKGDIAEGYSVSREKKESFPLTVTSAQKNPTAFYLCASSTTGGGTEAFFGQGTRLTVV.

The rearrangement links TRBV6-2 or TRBV6-3 to TRBJ2-6, with D unresolved. Trimming took off 5 bases at V and 4 bases at J, with 12 bases between the two ends. Looked up from germline, CDR1 is MNHEY and CDR2 is SVGEGT. The CDR3 consists of 15 residues. CDR3 residues: CASSNAIGGANVLTF. The CDR3 DNA follows: TGTGCCAGCAGTAACGCGATTGGGGGGGCCAACGTCCTGACTTTC.

This clonotype was seen repeatedly, ten times or more. The chain links TRBV5-1 to TRBJ2-7; 10 bases are shared with TRBD2. The V gene's germline CDR1 is SGHRS and CDR2 YFSETQ. V shed 7 bases, J shed 0 bases, and the junction held 7 bases outside the gene matches. This CDR3 comprises 15 residues. CDR3 DNA sequence: TGCGCCAGCGAGGATGTAGCGGGAGGCTCCTACGAGCAGTACTTC. Amino acids: CASEDVAGGSYEQYF.

This clonotype was counted many times. The CDR3 here is CSARHPSNTIYF. In nucleotides, the CDR3 is TGCAGTGCTAGGCACCCTTCAAACACCATATATTTT. The V gene is TRBV20-1, the J gene TRBJ1-3; no clear D. The ends were cut back, 3 bases at V and 6 bases at J, with 9 bases in the middle. This CDR3 has 12 amino acids. Germline V CDR1 and CDR2: DFQATT, SNEGSKA (reference sequence).

In its sample, this clonotype was seen a few times. J is TRBJ2-2 and V is TRBV27; tentative D call: TRBD1 (6 bases). Germline values: CDR1 MNHEY, CDR2 SMNVEV (reference sequence). With 10 bases removed from V and 0 bases from J, the gap between germline ends came to 12 bases. The CDR3 covers 14 residues. The CDR3 protein is CATRDTPNTGELFF. In DNA, the CDR3 is TGTGCCACCCGGGACACTCCGAACACCGGGGAGCTGTTTTTT.

This clonotype showed up just a few times. The chain combines TRBV5-1 with TRBJ2-4; TRBD1 or TRBD2 may be the D gene (6 bases each). The CDR3 totals 19 residues. CDR1 and CDR2 (germline): SGHRS, YFSETQ. Trimming removed 1 base from V and 0 bases from J, with 20 bases in between. The CDR3 region is CASSLSPGSGDIAKNIQYF. CDR3 nucleotides: TGCGCCAGCAGCTTGTCCCCAGGGTCGGGGGACATAGCCAAAAACATTCAGTACTTC. Full variable domain (outside the CDR3, taken from reference TRBV5-1 and TRBJ2-4): KAGVTQTPRYLIKTRGQQVTLSCSPISGHRSVSWYQQTPGQGLQFLFEYFSETQRNKGNFPGRFSGRQFSNSRSEMNVSTLELGDSALYLCASSLSPGSGDIAKNIQYFGAGTRLSVL.

Turning to this clonotype: The CDR3 carries no conserved terminal phenylalanine or tryptophan, so it likely arises from a read error. The V and J genes are TRBV12-3 or TRBV12-4 and TRBJ1-1; D unresolved. The length of the CDR3 is 13 residues. V was shortened by 3 bases and J by 1 base, with 6 bases between the two germline ends. The CDR3 region is CASSLRQNTEAFL. For the CDR3, the DNA is TGTGCCAGCAGTTTGAGGCAGAACACTGAAGCTTTCTTA.

This clonotype occurred many times. The chain combines TRBV12-3 or TRBV12-4 with TRBJ2-1; TRBD2 matches 12 bases. V shed 0 bases and J 8 bases; nucleotides not matched to a gene: 5. CDR3 length equals 16 residues. CDR3: CASSLALTSGRYEQFF. DNA of the CDR3: TGTGCCAGCAGTTTAGCGCTGACTAGCGGGAGATATGAGCAGTTCTTC.

In this sample, this clonotype turned up a few times. The chain recombines TRBV7-9 with TRBJ2-1; 9 bases map to TRBD2. Germline CDR1 and CDR2: SEHNR and FQNEAQ (reference sequence). Losses at the gene ends were 3 bases for V and 8 bases for J; bases not matched to a gene: 11. This CDR3 has 16 amino acids. The CDR3 DNA reads TGTGCCAGCAGCTTTGGGCCAGCGGGGGGAGAAGATGAGCAGTTCTTC. Amino acid sequence: CASSFGPAGGEDEQFF.

A few counts support this clonotype. CDR3 nucleotide sequence: TGCAGTGCTAGGGGGGGCAGGGGGGATGGGAACACTGAAGCTTTCTTT. Its translation is CSARGGRGDGNTEAFF. The chain employs TRBV20-1 and TRBJ1-1; 7 nucleotides line up with TRBD1. CDR1 and CDR2 (germline): DFQATT, SNEGSKA (reference sequence). This CDR3 is built from 16 residues. Trimming removed 3 bases from V and 1 base from J; junction bases left unmatched: 11.

This sequence joins TRBV4-1 and TRBJ1-2, with D possibly matching TRBD1 (6 bases). CDR3 length: 18 amino acids. Germline V gene data show CDR1 as MGHRA and CDR2 as YSYEKL. V lost 3 bases to trimming and J lost 0 bases, with 20 bases between them. In nucleotides, the CDR3 is TGCGCCAGCAGCCACCCTCCCTGGGCAGGGGATTCTAACTATGGCTACACCTTC. Its protein is CASSHPPWAGDSNYGYTF.

This clonotype came up many times. The chain couples TRBV7-8 to TRBJ1-4; 9 bases fit TRBD1. J was trimmed by 7 bases and V by 3 bases; bases with no gene match: 3. The V gene's germline CDR1 is SGHVS and CDR2 FQNEAQ. The CDR3 totals 14 residues. In DNA, the CDR3 is TGTGCCAGCAGCTTTCGACAGGGGGGTGAAAAACTGTTTTTT. It yields the protein CASSFRQGGEKLFF.

V and J are TRBV29-1 and TRBJ2-7; 11 nucleotides line up with TRBD1. The CDR3 extends over 14 amino acids. V lost 3 bases, J lost 5 bases, and 6 bases stayed unmatched. CDR1 and CDR2 from the germline V gene are SQVTM and ANQGSEA. The CDR3 DNA is TGCAGCGTTGACGTGGGGACAGGGGGGGACGAGCAGTACTTC. Translating gives CSVDVGTGGDEQYF.

There are many counts of this clonotype. This chain connects TRBV12-3 or TRBV12-4 to TRBJ2-5; D may be TRBD1 or TRBD2 (5 bases each). V was pared by 2 bases and J by 5 bases, with 15 bases between. CDR3 length: 15 amino acids. CDR3 nucleotide sequence: TGTGCCAGCAGTTTATTTTCGGGGCCGACCGAGACCCAGTACTTC. This translates into CASSLFSGPTETQYF.

The chain combines TRBV12-3 or TRBV12-4 with TRBJ2-1; D remains ambiguous. The CDR3 is 11 residues long. The germline V and J ends were trimmed by 5 bases and 6 bases, with 5 bases remaining between them. As DNA, the CDR3 is TGTGCCAGCAGTGCAATCAATGAGCAGTTCTTC. This sequence encodes CASSAINEQFF.

This clonotype has only a few counts. The chain combines TRBV9 with TRBJ2-1; 7 bases line up with TRBD2. The CDR3 length is 15 residues. Germline values: CDR1 SGDLS, CDR2 YYNGEE. Unmatched junction bases numbered 6, after V lost 3 bases and J lost 3 bases. The CDR3 spells CASSGGGSGYNEQFF. In DNA, the CDR3 is TGTGCCAGCAGCGGGGGCGGGAGTGGCTACAATGAGCAGTTCTTC. Full variable domain (remainder filled in from reference TRBV9 and TRBJ2-1): DSGVTQTPKHLITATGQRVTLRCSPRSGDLSVYWYQQSLDQGLQFLIQYYNGEERAKGNILERFSAQQFPDLHSELNLSSLELGDSALYFCASSGGGSGYNEQFFGPGTRLTVL.

The chain is built from TRBV9 and TRBJ2-1; 8 nucleotides line up with TRBD2. Unmatched junction bases numbered 10, after V lost 2 bases and J lost 9 bases. The CDR3 consists of 15 residues. Germline-derived CDR1 and CDR2 are SGDLS and YYNGEE. The DNA of the CDR3 is TGTGCCAGCAGCGTGACTAGCGTGACAAGGGGTGAGCAGTTCTTC. Its protein product is CASSVTSVTRGEQFF. Combining the CDR3 with reference TRBV9 and TRBJ2-1 gives the whole variable domain DSGVTQTPKHLITATGQRVTLRCSPRSGDLSVYWYQQSLDQGLQFLIQYYNGEERAKGNILERFSAQQFPDLHSELNLSSLELGDSALYFCASSVTSVTRGEQFFGPGTRLTVL.

This clonotype was found a few times. In nucleotides, the CDR3 is TGCGCCAGCAGCTTGGCCTCAGTCGGACACAACCTCTACGAGCAGTACTTC. Protein sequence: CASSLASVGHNLYEQYF. The rearrangement links TRBV5-1 to TRBJ2-7; D may be TRBD1 (5 bases). Germline-derived CDR1 and CDR2 are SGHRS and YFSETQ. The CDR3 is 17 residues long. The V gene lost 0 bases and the J gene lost 3 bases, with 19 bases spanning the gap.

This chain connects TRBV4-1 to TRBJ2-1; 11 nucleotides match TRBD2. Germline V gene sequence: CDR1 MGHRA, CDR2 YSYEKL. CDR3 length: 16 amino acids. J gave up 8 bases and V 7 bases, and 13 bases lay outside the gene matches. The CDR3 nucleotides are TGCGCCAGCACCCAGGTCATAGCGGGAGGGGGCGATGAGCAGTTCTTC. Encoded protein: CASTQVIAGGGDEQFF.

This clonotype was seen repeatedly, ten times or more. The chain has TRBV9 and TRBJ1-2; D remains ambiguous. The germline V gene encodes CDR1 SGDLS and CDR2 YYNGEE. The CDR3 extends over 14 amino acids. The V end lost 0 bases, the J end lost 2 bases, and 8 bases lay between the germline ends. CDR3: CASSVEGGNYGYTF. In nucleotides, the CDR3 is TGTGCCAGCAGCGTAGAAGGCGGGAACTATGGCTACACCTTC.

V gene TRBV25-1 combines with J gene TRBJ2-3; 14 nucleotides match TRBD2. The CDR3 contains 17 residues. Per germline, CDR1 MGHDK and CDR2 SYGVNS. The V and J ends lost 3 bases and 4 bases, in that order; junction bases with no gene match: 6. The CDR3 bases are TGTGCCAGCAGTGAGGGACTAGCGGGAGTCCGCTCAGATACGCAGTATTTT. This codes for CASSEGLAGVRSDTQYF.

In this sample, this clonotype turned up once. The J gene is TRBJ2-1, the V gene TRBV7-6; 10 bases are shared with TRBD2. This CDR3 has 12 residues. The germline V gene has CDR1 SGHVS and CDR2 FNYEAQ. Trimming at V came to 5 bases and at J to 15 bases, leaving 7 bases not matched to a gene. In DNA, the CDR3 is TGTGCCAGCAGCGCCATAGCGGGGGGTTGGTTCTTC. Protein product: CASSAIAGGWFF.

The chain links TRBV29-1 to TRBJ2-5; the match to TRBD1 covers 10 bases. Germline V gives CDR1 SQVTM, CDR2 ANQGSEA. Trimming removed 3 bases from V and 4 bases from J; junction bases left unmatched: 11. This CDR3 region has 16 residues. The CDR3 DNA follows: TGCAGCGTTGAGATCCTCGGACAGGGGGTCGCAGAGACCCAGTACTTC. Translating it yields CSVEILGQGVAETQYF. Supplemented by reference TRBV29-1 and TRBJ2-5, the full variable domain reads SAVISQKPSRDICQRGTSLTIQCQVDSQVTMMFWYRQQPGQSLTLIATANQGSEATYESGFVIDKFPISRPNLTFSTLTVSNMSPEDSSIYLCSVEILGQGVAETQYFGPGTRLLVL.

The V call is TRBV29-1, the J call TRBJ2-2, with TRBD2 matching over 15 bases. Trimming took 2 bases from V and 1 from J; bases not matched to a gene: 8. The V gene's germline CDR1 is SQVTM and CDR2 ANQGSEA. The CDR3 totals 19 residues. In nucleotides, the CDR3 is TGCAGCGTTGAATTAAGGACTAGCGGGAGGGCCCAGAACACCGGGGAGCTGTTTTTT. This encodes CSVELRTSGRAQNTGELFF.

The CDR3 region has the DNA TGTGCCAGCACCCCCGGGGGCTTCTCCTACGAGCAGTACTTC. Translating gives CASTPGGFSYEQYF. V is TRBV28 and J is TRBJ2-7; D assignment may be TRBD1 or TRBD2 (6 bases each). V lost 7 bases, J lost 0 bases, and 13 bases lay in between. The germline CDR1 and CDR2 sequences are MDHEN and SYDVKM. The CDR3 spans 14 residues.

This clonotype was observed many times. This chain joins TRBV12-3 or TRBV12-4 and TRBJ1-5, with D possibly matching TRBD1 (5 bases). V was clipped by 5 bases and J by 9 bases, with 20 bases between them. CDR3 length equals 15 residues. The CDR3, as DNA: TGTGCCAGCAGTGGAGGGGCCAGGTTGGCTGGGCCCCAGCATTTT. This translates into CASSGGARLAGPQHF.